This T cell receptor (beta chain) came from a study of T cells in tuberculosis. Unsorted cryopreserved PBMC were sequenced, averaging roughly 100,000 T cells per clinical donor. Method: immunoSEQ multiplex PCR; TCRdb's copy keeps in-frame clones and lacks some. The data show over 30,000 clones, with around 92% seen just once and approximately 8.1% held by the top ten. V trimming: 1 base; J trimming: 7 bases; junction bases outside the gene matches: 4. This CDR3 has 15 amino acids. Per germline, CDR1 SGHRS and CDR2 YFSETQ. General study findings and limits: GEM motif frequencies gave roughly 65% accuracy; the GMM repertoire gave about 86%.

Comments on this clone: The antigen is undetermined.

The sequencing sample was made of PBMCs. The V call is TRBV5-1, the J call TRBJ2-1, with 11 bases that match TRBD2. The receptor was derived from a donor aged 10 to 29 with latent tuberculosis or without tuberculosis infection. Some clones in this sample may be carry-over from other donors' samples. The CDR3 DNA reads TGCGCCAGCAGCTTGTTAGCGGGAGGGCCGAATGAGCAGTTCTTC. Residues: CASSLLAGGPNEQFF.